This T cell receptor (beta chain) was recorded in a study of T-cell memory formation after mild COVID-19. Looking at the study overall: Across donors, TCR clusters were largely donor specific. Notes on the study in general: There was a balanced CD4/CD8 profile in clones contracting day 15 to 85, and later expanders leaned CD4+. The finding that pre-infection memory included some responding clones suggested that cross-reactive memory joined.

Germline V gene data show CDR1 as LGHDT and CDR2 as YNNKEL (reference sequence). CDR3 length equals 15 residues. V trimming: 0 bases; J trimming: 11 bases; junction bases outside the gene matches: 6. TCRdb reprocessed the 5' RACE reads via MiXCR and lists one record per CDR3 protein. Altogether 150,000 to 200,000 distinct CDR3 sequences are present, less than 20% being singletons, with the ten largest covering 3% to 4.5%. As regards this clonotype: The antigen remains unidentified.

The sequenced sample consisted of PBMCs or a T cell subset sorted from them (not recorded which). This clonotype was obtained from a man between 18 and 29 years old who had mild COVID-19 (a few samples of this study predate the infection). Cell type and time point are not known. This chain links TRBV3-1 with TRBJ1-6; 8 bases map to TRBD1. For the CDR3, the DNA is TGTGCCAGCAGCCAAGATGGGGGGACAGGCGCACCCCTCCACTTT. Translated: CASSQDGGTGAPLHF.